This record covers a single TCR beta chain. At one end the junction does not follow the germline gene, possibly because of a read error. This sample was included in a study of control samples from healthy donors and cancer patients. The CDR3 length is 14 residues. Germline CDR1 reads WNHNN; CDR2 reads SYGVQD (reference sequence). Clones were sequenced by immunoSEQ multiplex PCR, and TCRdb holds only the in-frame ones, with some missing. The table includes 85,000 to 100,000 clones, 90% to 95% detected once. This chain uses TRBV10-1 with TRBJ2-1; the D gene is possibly TRBD2 (6 bases). The specimen sequenced was blood. This TCR came from a man younger than 35 in good health. CDR3 nucleotide sequence: TGCGCCAGCAGTGAGCGGGACTCCGACAATGAGCAGTTCTTC. This encodes CASSERDSDNEQFF.